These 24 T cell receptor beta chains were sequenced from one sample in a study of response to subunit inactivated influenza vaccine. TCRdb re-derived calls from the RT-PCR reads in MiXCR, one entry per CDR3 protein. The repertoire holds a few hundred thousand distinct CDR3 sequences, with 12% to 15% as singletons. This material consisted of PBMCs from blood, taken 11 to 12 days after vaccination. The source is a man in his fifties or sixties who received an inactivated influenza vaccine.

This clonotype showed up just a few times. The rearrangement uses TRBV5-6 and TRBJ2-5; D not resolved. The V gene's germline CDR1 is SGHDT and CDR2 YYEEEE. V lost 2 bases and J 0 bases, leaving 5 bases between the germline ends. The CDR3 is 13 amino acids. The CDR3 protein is CASSFRHQETQYF. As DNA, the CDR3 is TGTGCCAGCAGCTTTAGACACCAAGAGACCCAGTACTTC.

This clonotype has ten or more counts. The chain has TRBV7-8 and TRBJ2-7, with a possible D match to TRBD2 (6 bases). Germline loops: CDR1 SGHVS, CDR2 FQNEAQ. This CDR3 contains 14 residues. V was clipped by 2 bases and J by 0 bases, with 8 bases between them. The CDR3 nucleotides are TGTGCCAGCAGCTTACGCGGGAACTCCTACGAGCAGTACTTC. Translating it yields CASSLRGNSYEQYF. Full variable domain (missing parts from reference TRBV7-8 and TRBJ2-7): GAGVSQSPRYKVAKRGQDVALRCDPISGHVSLFWYQQALGQGPEFLTYFQNEAQLDKSGLPSDRFFAERPEGSVSTLKIQRTQQEDSAVYLCASSLRGNSYEQYFGPGTRLTVT.

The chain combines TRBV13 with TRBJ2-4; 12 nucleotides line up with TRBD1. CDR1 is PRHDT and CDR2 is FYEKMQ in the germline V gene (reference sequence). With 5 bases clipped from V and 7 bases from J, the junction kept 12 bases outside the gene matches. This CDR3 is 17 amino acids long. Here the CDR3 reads CASSPGPGQGARNIQYF. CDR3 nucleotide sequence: TGTGCCAGCAGCCCTGGACCGGGACAGGGGGCACGGAACATTCAGTACTTC.

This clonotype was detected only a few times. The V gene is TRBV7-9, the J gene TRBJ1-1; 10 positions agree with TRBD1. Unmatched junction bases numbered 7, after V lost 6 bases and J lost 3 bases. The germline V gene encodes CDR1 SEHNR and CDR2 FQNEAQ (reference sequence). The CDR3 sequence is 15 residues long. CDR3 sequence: CASRLRGTGDTEAFF. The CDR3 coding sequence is TGTGCCAGCAGGCTTAGAGGGACAGGGGACACTGAAGCTTTCTTT.

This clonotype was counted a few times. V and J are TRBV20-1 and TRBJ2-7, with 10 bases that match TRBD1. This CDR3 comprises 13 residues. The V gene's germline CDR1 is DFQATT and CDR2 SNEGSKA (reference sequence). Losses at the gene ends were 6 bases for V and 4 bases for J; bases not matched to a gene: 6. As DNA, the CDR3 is TGCAGTGCCGCGACAGGGGGCAGTTACGAGCAGTACTTC. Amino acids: CSAATGGSYEQYF.

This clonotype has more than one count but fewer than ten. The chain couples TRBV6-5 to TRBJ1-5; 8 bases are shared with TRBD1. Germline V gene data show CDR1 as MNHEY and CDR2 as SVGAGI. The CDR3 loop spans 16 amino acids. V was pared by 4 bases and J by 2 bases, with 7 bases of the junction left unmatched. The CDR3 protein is CASSFTGGGGNQPQHF. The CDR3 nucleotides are TGTGCCAGCAGTTTTACAGGGGGTGGGGGCAATCAGCCCCAGCATTTT.

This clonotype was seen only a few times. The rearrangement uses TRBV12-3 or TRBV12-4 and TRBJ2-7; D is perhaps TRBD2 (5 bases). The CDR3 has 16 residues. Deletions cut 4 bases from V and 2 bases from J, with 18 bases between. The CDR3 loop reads CASSSDLRGLTYEQYF. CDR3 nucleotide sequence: TGTGCCAGCAGTTCGGATTTACGGGGTTTAACCTACGAGCAGTACTTC.

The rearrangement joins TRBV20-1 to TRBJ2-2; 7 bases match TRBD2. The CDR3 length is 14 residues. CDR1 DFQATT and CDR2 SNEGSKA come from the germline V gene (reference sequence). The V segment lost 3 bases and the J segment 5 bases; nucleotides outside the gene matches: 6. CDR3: CSASGRPETGELFF. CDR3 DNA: TGCAGTGCTAGCGGGAGGCCAGAGACCGGGGAGCTGTTTTTT.

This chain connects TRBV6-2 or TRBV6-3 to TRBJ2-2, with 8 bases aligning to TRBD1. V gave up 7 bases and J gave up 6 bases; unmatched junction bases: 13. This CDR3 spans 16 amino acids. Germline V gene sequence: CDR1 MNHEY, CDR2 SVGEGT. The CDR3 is CASTPSMTGAAGELFF. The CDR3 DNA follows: TGTGCCAGCACCCCGAGCATGACAGGGGCGGCCGGGGAGCTGTTTTTT.

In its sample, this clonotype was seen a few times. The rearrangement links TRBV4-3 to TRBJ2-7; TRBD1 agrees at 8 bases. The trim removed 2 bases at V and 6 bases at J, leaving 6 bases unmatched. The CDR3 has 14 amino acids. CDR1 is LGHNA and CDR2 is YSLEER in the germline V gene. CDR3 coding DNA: TGCGCCAGCAGCCAATACGGGACAGGCGCCGAGCAGTACTTC. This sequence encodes CASSQYGTGAEQYF.

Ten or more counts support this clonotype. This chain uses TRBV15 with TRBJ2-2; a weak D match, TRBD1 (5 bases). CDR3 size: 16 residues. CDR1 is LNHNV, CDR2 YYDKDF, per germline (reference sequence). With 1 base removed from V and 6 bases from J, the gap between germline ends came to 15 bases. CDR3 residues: CATSRGPSGQAGELFF. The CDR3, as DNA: TGTGCCACCAGCAGAGGCCCATCAGGGCAGGCCGGGGAGCTGTTTTTT.

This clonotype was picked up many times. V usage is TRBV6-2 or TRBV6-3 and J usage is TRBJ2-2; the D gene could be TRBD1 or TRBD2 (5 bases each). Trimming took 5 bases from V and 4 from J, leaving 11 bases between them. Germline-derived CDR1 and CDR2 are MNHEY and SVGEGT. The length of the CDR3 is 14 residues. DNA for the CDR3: TGTGCCAGCAGTCCGGGTGGGGGCACCGGGGAGCTGTTTTTT. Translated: CASSPGGGTGELFF.

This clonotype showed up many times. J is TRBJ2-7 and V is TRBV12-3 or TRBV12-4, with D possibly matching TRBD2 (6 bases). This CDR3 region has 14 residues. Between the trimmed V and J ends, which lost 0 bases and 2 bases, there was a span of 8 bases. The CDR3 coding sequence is TGTGCCAGCAGTTTAGCGGGAGGCCCCTACGAGCAGTACTTC. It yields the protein CASSLAGGPYEQYF.

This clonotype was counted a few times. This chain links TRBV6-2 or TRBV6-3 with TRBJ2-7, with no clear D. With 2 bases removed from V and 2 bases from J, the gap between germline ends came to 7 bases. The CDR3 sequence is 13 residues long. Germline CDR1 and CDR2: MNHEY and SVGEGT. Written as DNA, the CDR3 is TGTGCCAGCAGTTACGGCTATGCCTACGAGCAGTACTTC. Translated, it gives CASSYGYAYEQYF.

For the CDR3, the DNA is TGTGCCATCAGTGAGTCGAGTGAACAGGGGATCTACAATGAGCAGTTCTTC. This gives the protein CAISESSEQGIYNEQFF. The V call is TRBV10-3, the J call TRBJ2-1, with 7 bases fitting TRBD1. Germline values: CDR1 ENHRY, CDR2 SYGVKD. With V trimmed by 0 bases and J by 3 bases, 8 bases remained unmatched. There are 17 residues in the CDR3.

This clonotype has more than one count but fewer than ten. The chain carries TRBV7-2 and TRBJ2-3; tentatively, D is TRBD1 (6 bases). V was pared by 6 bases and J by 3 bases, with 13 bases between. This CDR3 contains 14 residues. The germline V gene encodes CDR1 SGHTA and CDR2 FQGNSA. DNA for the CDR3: TGTGCCAGCAGGAAAGGGGGAACGACAGATACGCAGTATTTT. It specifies CASRKGGTTDTQYF. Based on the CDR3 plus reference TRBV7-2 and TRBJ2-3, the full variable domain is GAGVSQSPSNKVTEKGKDVELRCDPISGHTALYWYRQSLGQGLEFLIYFQGNSAPDKSGLPSDRFSAERTGGSVSTLTIQRTQQEDSAVYLCASRKGGTTDTQYFGPGTRLTVL.

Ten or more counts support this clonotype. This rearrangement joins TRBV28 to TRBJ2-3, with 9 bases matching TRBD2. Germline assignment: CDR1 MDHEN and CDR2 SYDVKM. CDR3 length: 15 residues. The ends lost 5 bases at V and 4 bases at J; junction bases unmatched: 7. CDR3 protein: CASSQAGGPPDTQYF. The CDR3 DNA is TGTGCCAGCAGTCAAGCGGGGGGCCCCCCAGATACGCAGTATTTT.

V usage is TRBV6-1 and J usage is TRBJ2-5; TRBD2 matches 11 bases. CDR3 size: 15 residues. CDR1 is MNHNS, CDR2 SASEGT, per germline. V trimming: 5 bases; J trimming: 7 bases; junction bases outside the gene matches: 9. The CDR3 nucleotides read TGTGCCAGCAGTCTTAGCGGGAGGGCCCGTGGGACCCAGTACTTC. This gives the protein CASSLSGRARGTQYF.

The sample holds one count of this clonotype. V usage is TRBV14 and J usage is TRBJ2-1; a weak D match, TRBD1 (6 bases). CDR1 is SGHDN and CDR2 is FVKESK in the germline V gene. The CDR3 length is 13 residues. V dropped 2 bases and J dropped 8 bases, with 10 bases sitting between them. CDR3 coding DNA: TGTGCCAGCAGCCAAAATCCAGGGGATGAGCAGTTCTTC. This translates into CASSQNPGDEQFF.

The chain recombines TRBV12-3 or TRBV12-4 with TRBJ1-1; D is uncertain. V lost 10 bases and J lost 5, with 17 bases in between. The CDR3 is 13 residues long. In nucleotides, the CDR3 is TGTGCCACCAAACAAGCGTCGCAAACTGAAGCTTTCTTT. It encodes CATKQASQTEAFF.

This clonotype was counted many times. The CDR3 loop is CASSLVGITDTQYF. The DNA of the CDR3 is TGTGCCAGCAGCTTAGTAGGAATAACAGATACGCAGTATTTT. The gene calls are TRBV7-9 and TRBJ2-3; no clear D gene. Trimming removed 1 base from V and 3 bases from J, with 8 bases in between. Per germline, CDR1 SEHNR and CDR2 FQNEAQ (reference sequence). The CDR3 sequence is 14 residues long. The whole variable domain, remainder taken from reference TRBV7-9 and TRBJ2-3, is DTGVSQNPRHKITKRGQNVTFRCDPISEHNRLYWYRQTLGQGPEFLTYFQNEAQLEKSRLLSDRFSAERPKGSFSTLEIQRTEQGDSAMYLCASSLVGITDTQYFGPGTRLTVL.

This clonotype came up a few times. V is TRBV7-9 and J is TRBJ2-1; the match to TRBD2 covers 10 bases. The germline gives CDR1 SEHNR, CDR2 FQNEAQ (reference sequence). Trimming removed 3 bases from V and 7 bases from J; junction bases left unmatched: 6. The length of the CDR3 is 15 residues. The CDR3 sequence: CASSFSGRAANEQFF. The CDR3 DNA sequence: TGTGCCAGCAGCTTCAGCGGGAGGGCCGCGAATGAGCAGTTCTTC. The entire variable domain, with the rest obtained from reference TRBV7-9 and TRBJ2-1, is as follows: DTGVSQNPRHKITKRGQNVTFRCDPISEHNRLYWYRQTLGQGPEFLTYFQNEAQLEKSRLLSDRFSAERPKGSFSTLEIQRTEQGDSAMYLCASSFSGRAANEQFFGPGTRLTVL.

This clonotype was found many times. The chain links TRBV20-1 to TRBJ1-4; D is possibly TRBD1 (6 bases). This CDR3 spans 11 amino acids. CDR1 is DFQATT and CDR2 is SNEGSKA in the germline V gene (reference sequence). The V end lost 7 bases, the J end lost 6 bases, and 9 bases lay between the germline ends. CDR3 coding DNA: TGCAGTGTCTACAGGGATGAAAAACTGTTTTTT. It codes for CSVYRDEKLFF.

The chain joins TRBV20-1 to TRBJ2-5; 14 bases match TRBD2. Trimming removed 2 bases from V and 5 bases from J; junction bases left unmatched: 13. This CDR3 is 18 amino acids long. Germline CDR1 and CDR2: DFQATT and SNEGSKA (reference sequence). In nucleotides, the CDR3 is TGCAGTGCTAGATCCCTCCCCGGGACTAGCGGGAGCTCGGAGACCCAGTACTTC. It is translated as CSARSLPGTSGSSETQYF.